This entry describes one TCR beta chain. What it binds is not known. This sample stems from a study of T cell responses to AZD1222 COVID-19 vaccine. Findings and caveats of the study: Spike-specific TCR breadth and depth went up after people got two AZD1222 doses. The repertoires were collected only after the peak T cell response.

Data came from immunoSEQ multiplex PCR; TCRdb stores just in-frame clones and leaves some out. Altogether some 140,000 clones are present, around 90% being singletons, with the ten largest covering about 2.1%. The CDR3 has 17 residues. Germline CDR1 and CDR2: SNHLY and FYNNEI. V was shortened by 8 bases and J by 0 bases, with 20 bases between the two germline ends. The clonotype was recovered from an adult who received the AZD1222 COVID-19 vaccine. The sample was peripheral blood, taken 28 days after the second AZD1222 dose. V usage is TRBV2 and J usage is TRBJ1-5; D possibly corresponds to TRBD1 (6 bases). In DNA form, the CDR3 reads TGTGCCAGCTCCCTCGGCAGGGGTCACCTTAGCAATCAGCCCCAGCATTTT. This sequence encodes CASSLGRGHLSNQPQHF. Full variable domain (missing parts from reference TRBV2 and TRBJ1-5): EPEVTQTPSHQVTQMGQEVILRCVPISNHLYFYWYRQILGQKVEFLVSFYNNEISEKSEIFDDQFSVERPDGSNFTLKIRSTKLEDSAMYFCASSLGRGHLSNQPQHFGDGTRLSIL.